Below, 26 T cell receptor beta chains from the same sample are listed, as sequenced in a study of identical twins. In TCRdb, the 5' RACE reads were re-called with MiXCR into one record per CDR3 protein. The sample includes nearly 200,000 distinct CDR3 sequences, roughly 15% seen only once; the top ten take 35% to 45%. Separately, the same data were catalogued under a study of T cells expressing NK-cell markers.

Sequences were obtained from CD8+ T cells sorted from blood. The receptors originated from a young woman in good health.

J is TRBJ2-6 and V is TRBV11-1, with TRBD1 matching over 9 bases. Germline V gene data show CDR1 as SGHAT and CDR2 as FQDESV (reference sequence). The trim removed 5 bases at V and 2 bases at J, leaving 10 bases unmatched. This CDR3 is 18 amino acids long. The CDR3 DNA sequence: TGTGCCAGCAGCCTACTCCGGGACAGGGTAGCTGGGGCCAACGTCCTGACTTTC. It translates to CASSLLRDRVAGANVLTF.

This clonotype appeared a few times. The CDR3 reads CASSLPTSPAEQFF. CDR3 DNA: TGTGCCAGCAGCCTTCCCACTAGCCCTGCTGAGCAGTTCTTC. The V gene is TRBV7-9, the J gene TRBJ2-1; D may be TRBD2 (6 bases). CDR1 is SEHNR, CDR2 FQNEAQ, per germline (reference sequence). Trimming left V 5 bases short and J 9 bases short, with 17 bases between. This CDR3 contains 14 residues.

Only a few counts were recorded for this clonotype. The chain combines TRBV29-1 with TRBJ2-1, with 9 bases identical to TRBD2. The CDR3 contains 13 residues. Germline V gene data show CDR1 as SQVTM and CDR2 as ANQGSEA. V was pared by 4 bases and J by 9 bases, with 7 bases of the junction left unmatched. CDR3 in DNA: TGCAGCGTTGGGGCGGGAGGGCCCCCTGAGCAGTTCTTC. Residues: CSVGAGGPPEQFF.

This rearrangement joins TRBV29-1 to TRBJ1-2, with D unclear. Trimming removed 5 bases at V and 1 base at J, with 5 bases between. Germline loops: CDR1 SQVTM, CDR2 ANQGSEA. This CDR3 spans 11 amino acids. CDR3 nucleotides: TGCAGCGTTTCAGATAACTATGGCTACACCTTC. Its translation: CSVSDNYGYTF.

This clonotype was seen at least ten times. The rearrangement uses TRBV12-3 or TRBV12-4 and TRBJ1-2; D unresolved. Between the trimmed V and J ends, which lost 3 bases and 13 bases, there was a span of 12 bases. The CDR3 has 11 amino acids. The CDR3 nucleotides read TGTGCCAGCAGTTTGGGTGCCGATGGCACCTTC. It yields the protein CASSLGADGTF.

This clonotype showed up just a few times. The chain uses TRBV9 and TRBJ2-5; tentative D call: TRBD2 (5 bases). Trimming stripped 4 bases from V and 4 bases from J, with 11 bases between. Germline values: CDR1 SGDLS, CDR2 YYNGEE. The CDR3 totals 13 residues. The CDR3 region is CASSPRAGETQYF. CDR3 DNA sequence: TGTGCCAGCAGCCCCCGGGCGGGAGAGACCCAGTACTTC.

V gene TRBV7-2 combines with J gene TRBJ2-3; D is undetermined. The length of the CDR3 is 16 residues. V lost 6 bases, J lost 0 bases, and 16 bases lay in between. Germline-derived CDR1 and CDR2 are SGHTA and FQGNSA. CDR3 nucleotides: TGTGCCAGCAGTCTCCTCCGGAGAAGTAGCACAGATACGCAGTATTTT. The encoded protein is CASSLLRRSSTDTQYF.

The V gene is TRBV28, the J gene TRBJ2-7; TRBD1 or TRBD2 may be the D gene (5 bases each). Trimming took 3 bases from V and 5 from J, leaving 8 bases between them. The CDR3 is 12 amino acids. Looked up from germline, CDR1 is MDHEN and CDR2 is SYDVKM. The DNA for the CDR3 is TGTGCCAGCAGTTTCTGGGGGAACGAGCAGTACTTC. Amino acid sequence: CASSFWGNEQYF.

This chain uses TRBV14 with TRBJ2-5; D is unclear. V dropped 1 base and J dropped 0 bases, with 9 bases sitting between them. The germline gives CDR1 SGHDN, CDR2 FVKESK. The CDR3 runs 15 residues. As DNA, the CDR3 is TGTGCCAGCAGCCAAGGGGCTCCGTACCAAGAGACCCAGTACTTC. Protein sequence: CASSQGAPYQETQYF. The entire variable domain, with the rest obtained from reference TRBV14 and TRBJ2-5, is as follows: EAGVTQFPSHSVIEKGQTVTLRCDPISGHDNLYWYRRVMGKEIKFLLHFVKESKQDESGMPNNRFLAERTGGTYSTLKVQPAELEDSGVYFCASSQGAPYQETQYFGPGTRLLVL.

The V gene is TRBV2, the J gene TRBJ2-3, with 10 bases matching TRBD2. Germline trimming cut 4 bases from V and 5 bases from J; bases unmatched to any gene: 9. This CDR3 has 16 residues. Looked up from germline, CDR1 is SNHLY and CDR2 is FYNNEI. CDR3 region: CASSAPGLARKDTQYF. Written as DNA, the CDR3 is TGTGCCAGCAGTGCGCCGGGACTAGCGAGGAAAGATACGCAGTATTTT. Full variable domain (outside the CDR3, taken from reference TRBV2 and TRBJ2-3): EPEVTQTPSHQVTQMGQEVILRCVPISNHLYFYWYRQILGQKVEFLVSFYNNEISEKSEIFDDQFSVERPDGSNFTLKIRSTKLEDSAMYFCASSAPGLARKDTQYFGPGTRLTVL.

This rearrangement joins TRBV4-3 to TRBJ2-7; D may correspond to TRBD1 or TRBD2 (5 bases each). Germline V gene sequence: CDR1 LGHNA, CDR2 YSLEER. This CDR3 has 14 residues. V shed 3 bases and J shed 7 bases, with 16 bases lying between them. The CDR3 here is CASSQGVGPWEQYF. Written as DNA, the CDR3 is TGCGCCAGCAGCCAGGGGGTTGGGCCCTGGGAGCAGTACTTC.

This clonotype was picked up a small number of times. The chain carries TRBV7-9 and TRBJ2-7; 7 bases line up with TRBD1. The ends lost 6 bases at V and 3 bases at J; junction bases unmatched: 8. Germline assignment: CDR1 SEHNR and CDR2 FQNEAQ (reference sequence). CDR3 length: 14 amino acids. The CDR3: CASSTGALFYEQYF. As DNA, the CDR3 is TGTGCCAGCAGTACAGGGGCCCTATTCTACGAGCAGTACTTC.

This clonotype has just a few counts. The chain joins TRBV20-1 to TRBJ2-1, with 8 bases identical to TRBD2. The CDR3 is made up of 15 amino acids. Germline CDR1 and CDR2: DFQATT and SNEGSKA (reference sequence). The junction had 9 bases not matched to a gene; V was cut back by 6 bases and J by 2 bases. The CDR3 sequence is CSAPKGTSPYNEQFF. The CDR3 coding sequence is TGCAGTGCCCCCAAGGGGACTAGTCCCTACAATGAGCAGTTCTTC.

V usage is TRBV5-6 and J usage is TRBJ2-7; perhaps TRBD1 as D (5 bases). Trimming removed 3 bases at V and 4 bases at J, with 8 bases between. CDR1 and CDR2 (germline): SGHDT, YYEEEE. The CDR3 loop spans 12 amino acids. The CDR3 region is CASSSRDYEQYF. CDR3 DNA: TGTGCCAGCAGCTCCAGGGATTACGAGCAGTACTTC.

This chain uses TRBV19 with TRBJ2-5; 10 nucleotides agree with TRBD2. This CDR3 is built from 14 residues. Germline V gives CDR1 LNHDA, CDR2 SQIVND (reference sequence). V lost 5 bases and J lost 4; bases outside the gene matches: 4. CDR3 loop: CASSPLAGAETQYF. The CDR3 DNA sequence: TGTGCCAGTAGTCCGCTAGCGGGAGCAGAGACCCAGTACTTC.

The gene calls are TRBV7-2 and TRBJ2-3, with 7 positions matching TRBD2. J was trimmed by 4 bases and V by 5 bases; bases with no gene match: 9. CDR3 length: 15 residues. Germline CDR1 and CDR2: SGHTA and FQGNSA. The CDR3 coding sequence is TGTGCCAGCAGCCTAAAAGTCGCGGGAGCAGATACGCAGTATTTT. It specifies CASSLKVAGADTQYF.

In this sample, this clonotype turned up a few times. The V and J genes are TRBV20-1 and TRBJ2-7, with D possibly TRBD1 on 6 matching bases. The CDR3 totals 14 residues. The V gene lost 1 base and the J gene lost 3 bases, with 13 bases spanning the gap. Per germline, CDR1 DFQATT and CDR2 SNEGSKA (reference sequence). CDR3 in DNA: TGCAGTGCTAGAGCCCCAGGACAGTTCTACGAGCAGTACTTC. This translates into CSARAPGQFYEQYF.

J is TRBJ2-5 and V is TRBV6-2 or TRBV6-3; 12 bases agree with TRBD2. Germline CDR1 MNHEY, CDR2 SVGEGT. With V trimmed by 6 bases and J by 1 base, 9 bases remained unmatched. The CDR3 consists of 17 residues. DNA for the CDR3: TGTGCCAGCAGCCATCCCAGACTAGCGGGGGTCCAAGAGACCCAGTACTTC. Amino acids: CASSHPRLAGVQETQYF.

This clonotype turned up a few times. This sequence joins TRBV5-1 and TRBJ2-3; TRBD2 is a possible D gene (5 bases). Germline-derived CDR1 and CDR2 are SGHRS and YFSETQ. V was pared by 5 bases and J by 2 bases, with 15 bases between. The length of the CDR3 is 15 residues. The CDR3 reads CASSLGDSSTDTQYF. CDR3 nucleotides: TGCGCCAGCAGTCTGGGAGATTCGTCCACAGATACGCAGTATTTT.

V usage is TRBV7-9 and J usage is TRBJ2-5; 11 bases align to TRBD2. From germline, CDR1 is SEHNR and CDR2 FQNEAQ (reference sequence). The CDR3 runs 15 residues. V lost 3 bases, J lost 4 bases, and 4 bases stayed unmatched. In nucleotides, the CDR3 is TGTGCCAGCAGCTTTCTAGCGGGGGGTTCAGAGACCCAGTACTTC. It is translated as CASSFLAGGSETQYF.

J is TRBJ2-1 and V is TRBV7-6; no clear D gene. V lost 8 bases to trimming and J lost 6 bases, with 8 bases between them. Germline CDR1 SGHVS, CDR2 FNYEAQ. The CDR3 loop spans 11 amino acids. CDR3: CASGDPNEQFF. In nucleotides, the CDR3 is TGTGCCAGCGGAGATCCCAATGAGCAGTTCTTC.

A single count supports this clonotype. The chain combines TRBV21-1 with TRBJ2-5; the tabulated D call, TRBD2, remains unverified against the DNA. TRBV21-1 is noted as a pseudogene. The CDR3 sequence is 18 residues long. The CDR3 DNA follows: TGTGCCAGCAGCAACTTACTAGCGGGTGTGGCTACTAAAGAGACCCAGTACTTC. Translation gives CASSNLLAGVATKETQYF.

This clonotype was seen more than once but under ten times. V usage is TRBV2 and J usage is TRBJ2-3; D possibly corresponds to TRBD2 (5 bases). CDR3 size: 15 residues. Germline V gene lookup returns CDR1 SNHLY and CDR2 FYNNEI. Trimming removed 1 base from V and 2 bases from J, with 10 bases in between. CDR3 sequence (DNA): TGTGCCAGCAGTGAAGGTGGGAGATACACAGATACGCAGTATTTT. Protein sequence: CASSEGGRYTDTQYF.

This chain joins TRBV7-9 and TRBJ2-7; perhaps D is TRBD1 or TRBD2 (7 bases each). V was clipped by 3 bases and J by 7 bases, with 19 bases between them. The CDR3 is made up of 15 amino acids. CDR1 and CDR2 from the germline V gene are SEHNR and FQNEAQ (reference sequence). CDR3 region: CASSLGGTAMGEQYF. The DNA of the CDR3 is TGTGCCAGCAGCTTGGGAGGGACAGCAATGGGGGAGCAGTACTTC.

This clonotype has only a few counts. The genes are TRBV3-1 and TRBJ2-3; D could derive from TRBD1 or TRBD2 (6 bases each). The CDR3 spans 16 residues. The ends were cut back, 4 bases at V and 6 bases at J, with 20 bases in the middle. In germline, CDR1 is LGHDT, CDR2 YNNKEL (reference sequence). The CDR3 reads CASSLLTPGAGDTQYF. The DNA of the CDR3 is TGTGCCAGCAGCCTTCTCACCCCGGGGGCGGGTGATACGCAGTATTTT.

The rearrangement links TRBV11-2 to TRBJ2-7; 7 nucleotides align to TRBD2. The CDR3 contains 13 residues. Trimming cost V 1 base and J 6 bases; bases outside gene matches: 3. Germline V gene data show CDR1 as SGHAT and CDR2 as FQNNGV. The CDR3 spells CASSLGLALEQYF. The CDR3 DNA reads TGTGCCAGCAGCTTAGGACTAGCCCTCGAGCAGTACTTC.